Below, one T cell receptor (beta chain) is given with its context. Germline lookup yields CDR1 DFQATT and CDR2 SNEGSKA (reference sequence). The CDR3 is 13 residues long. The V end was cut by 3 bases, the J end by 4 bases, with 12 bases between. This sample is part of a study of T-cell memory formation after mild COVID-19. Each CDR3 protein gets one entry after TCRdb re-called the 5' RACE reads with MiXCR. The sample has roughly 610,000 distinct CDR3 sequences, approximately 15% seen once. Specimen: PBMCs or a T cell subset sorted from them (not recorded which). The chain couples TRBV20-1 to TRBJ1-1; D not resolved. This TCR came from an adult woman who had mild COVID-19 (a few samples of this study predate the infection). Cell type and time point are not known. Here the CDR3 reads CSASGVAGTEAFF. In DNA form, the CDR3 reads TGCAGTGCTAGTGGTGTGGCCGGCACTGAAGCTTTCTTT.